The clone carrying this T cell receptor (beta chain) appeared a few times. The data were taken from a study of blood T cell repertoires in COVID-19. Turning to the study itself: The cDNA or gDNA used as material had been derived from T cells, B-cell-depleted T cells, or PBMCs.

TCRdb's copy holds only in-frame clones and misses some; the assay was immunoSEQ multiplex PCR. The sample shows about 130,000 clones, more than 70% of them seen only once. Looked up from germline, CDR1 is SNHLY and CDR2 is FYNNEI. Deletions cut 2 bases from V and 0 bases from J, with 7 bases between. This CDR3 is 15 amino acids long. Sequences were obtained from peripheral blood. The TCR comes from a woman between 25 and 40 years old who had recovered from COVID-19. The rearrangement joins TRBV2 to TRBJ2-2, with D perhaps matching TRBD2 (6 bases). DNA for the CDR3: TGTGCCAGCAGTGAAAGGGAGGCGAACACCGGGGAGCTGTTTTTT. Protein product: CASSEREANTGELFF.